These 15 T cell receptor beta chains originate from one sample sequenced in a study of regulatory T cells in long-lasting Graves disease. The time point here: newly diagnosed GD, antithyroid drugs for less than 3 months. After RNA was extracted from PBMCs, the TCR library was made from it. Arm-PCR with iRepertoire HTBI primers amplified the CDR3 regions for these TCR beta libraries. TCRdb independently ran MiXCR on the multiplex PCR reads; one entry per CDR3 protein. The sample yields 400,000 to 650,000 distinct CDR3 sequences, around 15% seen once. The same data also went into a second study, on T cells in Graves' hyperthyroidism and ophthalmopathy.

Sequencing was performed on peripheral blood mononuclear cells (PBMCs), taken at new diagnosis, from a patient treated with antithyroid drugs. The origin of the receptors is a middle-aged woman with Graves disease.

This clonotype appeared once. The CDR3 DNA reads TGTGCCAGCAAACCGCGGGCCACCGTCACAGATACGCAGTATTTT. It yields the protein CASKPRATVTDTQYF. The chain links TRBV7-9 to TRBJ2-3, with D possibly matching TRBD2 (5 bases). This CDR3 spans 15 amino acids. Germline V CDR1 and CDR2: SEHNR, FQNEAQ (reference sequence). V gave up 7 bases and J gave up 2 bases, with 16 bases separating them.

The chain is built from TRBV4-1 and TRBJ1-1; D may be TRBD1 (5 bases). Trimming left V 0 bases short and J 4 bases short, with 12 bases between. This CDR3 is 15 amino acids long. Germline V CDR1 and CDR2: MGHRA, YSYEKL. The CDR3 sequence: CASSQEGGGATEAFF. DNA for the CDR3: TGCGCCAGCAGCCAAGAAGGAGGCGGGGCCACTGAAGCTTTCTTT.

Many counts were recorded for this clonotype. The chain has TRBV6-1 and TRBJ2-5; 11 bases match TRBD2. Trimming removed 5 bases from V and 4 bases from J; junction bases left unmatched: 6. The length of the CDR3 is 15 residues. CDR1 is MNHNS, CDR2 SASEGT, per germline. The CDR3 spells CASSTASGGRETQYF. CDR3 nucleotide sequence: TGTGCCAGCAGTACGGCTAGCGGGGGGCGAGAGACCCAGTACTTC.

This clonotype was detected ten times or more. This CDR3 is CASGLDPGQGKLAAWREQFF. Written as DNA, the CDR3 is TGTGCTAGTGGTTTGGACCCGGGACAGGGAAAACTAGCGGCCTGGCGGGAGCAGTTCTTC. This chain joins TRBV12-5 and TRBJ2-1; D perhaps matches TRBD1 (9 bases). The CDR3 extends over 20 amino acids. V was pared by 1 base and J by 10 bases, with 32 bases between. The germline V gene encodes CDR1 LGHNT and CDR2 FRNRAP.

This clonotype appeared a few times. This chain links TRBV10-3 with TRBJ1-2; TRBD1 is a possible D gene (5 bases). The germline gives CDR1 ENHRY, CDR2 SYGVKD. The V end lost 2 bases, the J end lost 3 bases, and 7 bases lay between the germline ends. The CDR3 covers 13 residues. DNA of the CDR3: TGTGCCATCAGTGAGAGGGGCGACTATGGCTACACCTTC. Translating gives CAISERGDYGYTF.

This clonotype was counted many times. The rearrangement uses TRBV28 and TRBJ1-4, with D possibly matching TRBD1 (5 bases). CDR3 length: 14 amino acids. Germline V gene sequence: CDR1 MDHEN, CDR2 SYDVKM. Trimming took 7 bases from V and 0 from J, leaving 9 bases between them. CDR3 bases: TGTGCCAGCAACGCGGGGGCAACTAATGAAAAACTGTTTTTT. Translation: CASNAGATNEKLFF.

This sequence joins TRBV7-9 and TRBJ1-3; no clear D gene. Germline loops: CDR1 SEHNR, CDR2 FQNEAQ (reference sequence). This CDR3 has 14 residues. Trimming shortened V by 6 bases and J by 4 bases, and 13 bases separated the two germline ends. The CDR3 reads CASSSASGGNTIYF. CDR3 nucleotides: TGTGCCAGCAGTTCCGCCTCCGGCGGAAACACCATATATTTT.

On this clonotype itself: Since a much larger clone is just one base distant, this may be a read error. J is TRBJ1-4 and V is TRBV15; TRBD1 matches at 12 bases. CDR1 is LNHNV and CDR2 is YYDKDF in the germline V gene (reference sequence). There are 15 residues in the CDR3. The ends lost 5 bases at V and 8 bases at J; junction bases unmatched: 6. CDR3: CATSRPGTGGEKLFF. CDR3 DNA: TGTGCCACCAGCCGGCCAGGGACAGGGGGCGAAAAACTGTTTTTT.

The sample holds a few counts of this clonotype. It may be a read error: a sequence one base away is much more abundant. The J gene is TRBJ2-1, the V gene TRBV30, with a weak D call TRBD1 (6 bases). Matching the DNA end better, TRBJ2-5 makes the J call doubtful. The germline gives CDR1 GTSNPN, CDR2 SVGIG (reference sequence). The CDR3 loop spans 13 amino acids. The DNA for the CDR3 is TGTGCCTGGAGGGTACAGGGAGTGGAGACCCAGTACTTC. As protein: CAWRVQGVETQYF.

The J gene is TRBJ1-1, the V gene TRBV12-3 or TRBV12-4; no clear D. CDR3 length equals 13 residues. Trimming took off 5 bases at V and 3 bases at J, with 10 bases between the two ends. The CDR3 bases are TGTGCCAGCAGTGTCAATCTGGACACTGAAGCTTTCTTT. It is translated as CASSVNLDTEAFF.

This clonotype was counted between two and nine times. For the CDR3, the DNA is TGTGCCAGCAGCGTAGGGTCCCTACCCCCCTACGAGCAGTACTTC. This translates into CASSVGSLPPYEQYF. The chain couples TRBV9 to TRBJ2-7; D uncertain. The V end was cut by 0 bases, the J end by 2 bases, with 12 bases between. The CDR3 loop spans 15 amino acids. The germline V gene has CDR1 SGDLS and CDR2 YYNGEE.

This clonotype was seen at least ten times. DNA of the CDR3: TGTGCCTGGAGCCGGATGGGCTACACCTTC. The encoded protein is CAWSRMGYTF. V is TRBV30 and J is TRBJ1-2; D ambiguous. This CDR3 is 10 amino acids long. Germline V gene data show CDR1 as GTSNPN and CDR2 as SVGIG (reference sequence). Trimming left V 3 bases short and J 8 bases short, with 7 bases between.

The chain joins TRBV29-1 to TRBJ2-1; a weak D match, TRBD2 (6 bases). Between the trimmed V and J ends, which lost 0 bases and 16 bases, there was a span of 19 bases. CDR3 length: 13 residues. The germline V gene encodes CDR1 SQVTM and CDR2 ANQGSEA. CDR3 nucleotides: TGCAGCGTTGAAGATCCCCCGGGACTCCAAGGTTTCTTC. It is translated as CSVEDPPGLQGFF.

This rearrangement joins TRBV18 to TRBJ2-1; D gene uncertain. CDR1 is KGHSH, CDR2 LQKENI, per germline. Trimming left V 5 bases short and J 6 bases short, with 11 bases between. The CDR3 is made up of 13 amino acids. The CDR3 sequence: CASSASEPNEQFF. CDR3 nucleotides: TGTGCCAGCTCAGCTTCAGAACCCAATGAGCAGTTCTTC.

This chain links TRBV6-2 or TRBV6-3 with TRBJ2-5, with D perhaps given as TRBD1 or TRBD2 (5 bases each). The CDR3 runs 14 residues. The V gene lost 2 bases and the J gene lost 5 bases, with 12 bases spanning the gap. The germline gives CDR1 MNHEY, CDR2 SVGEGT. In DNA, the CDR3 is TGTGCCAGCAGTTACGGGGGATTTCGGGAGACCCAGTACTTC. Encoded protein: CASSYGGFRETQYF.